These T cell receptor beta chains were read from a single sample in a study of control samples from healthy donors and cancer patients. This table comes from immunoSEQ multiplex PCR, and its TCRdb copy is limited to in-frame clones, with some not included. Of about 88,000 clones in the sample, approximately 93% were seen once. The sequenced sample consisted of blood. These receptors were obtained from a man aged 18-30 years in good health. Both conserved end residues are part of each CDR3. Fields, in order: CDR3 DNA, CDR3 protein, V gene, clone size, D gene, J gene. The D gene is left open where the match is weak. Rows give clone size only sometimes, using once, few, many, or a class for an expanded clone.

TGTGCCACCAGCAGAGAAATTATAGGCTACGAGCAGTACTTC,CATSREIIGYEQYF,TRBV15,once,.,TRBJ2-7
TGTGCCAGCTCACCCGGCTTCACGGGGGACCTCACTGAAGCTTTCTTT,CASSPGFTGDLTEAFF,TRBV18,.,.,TRBJ1-1
TGCGCCAGCAGTGAGTCGCAGGGTTATGGCTACACCTTC,CASSESQGYGYTF,TRBV10-1,.,.,TRBJ1-2
TGCGCCAGCAGCGTTTCCGGGGAGCTGTTTTTT,CASSVSGELFF,TRBV5-1,once,.,TRBJ2-2
TGTGCCAGCAGCCGAGGGACAGGGAACTCCTACGAGCAGTACTTC,CASSRGTGNSYEQYF,TRBV4-2,once,TRBD1,TRBJ2-7
TGTGCCACCAGTGACCCGGAGAGAGATACGCAGTATTTT,CATSDPERDTQYF,TRBV24-1,.,.,TRBJ2-3
TGTGCCATCAGTGAGCTTGGAGGGTCGGCTAATGAAAAACTGTTTTTT,CAISELGGSANEKLFF,TRBV10-3,.,.,TRBJ1-4
TGTGCCAGCAGCCCACAGACAGGGTTGGGGTATGGCTACACCTTC,CASSPQTGLGYGYTF,TRBV7-2,.,TRBD1,TRBJ1-2
TGTGCCAGTAGTCCCCCCGCGACAGACTACAATGAGCAGTTCTTC,CASSPPATDYNEQFF,TRBV19,once,.,TRBJ2-1
TGTGCCAGTAGTAGAGGGGTCCAAGAGACCCAGTACTTC,CASSRGVQETQYF,TRBV19,.,.,TRBJ2-5
TGTGCCAGTAGTATAGGTTACAATGAGCAGTTCTTC,CASSIGYNEQFF,TRBV19,once,.,TRBJ2-1
TGCGCCAGCAGCCGTGGGCGGGAGGCTATCAATGAGCAGTTCTTC,CASSRGREAINEQFF,TRBV4-1,.,TRBD2,TRBJ2-1
TGTGCCAGCAGTCCATGGACTAGCGGACGCACAGATACGCAGTATTTT,CASSPWTSGRTDTQYF,TRBV27,once,TRBD2,TRBJ2-3
TGTGCCAGCATGATAGGGCTGACGAACACTGAAGCTTTCTTT,CASMIGLTNTEAFF,TRBV6-5,once,.,TRBJ1-1
TGTGCCAGCAGCTTTATAGTGGAAAAAGAGACCCAGTACTTC,CASSFIVEKETQYF,TRBV7-9,.,.,TRBJ2-5
TGTGCCAGCATGGGTGCGCCGAACTATGGCTACACCTTC,CASMGAPNYGYTF,TRBV9,.,.,TRBJ1-2
TGTGCCAGCAGCCTTCTTGGGACAACCACCTACAATGAGCAGTTCTTC,CASSLLGTTTYNEQFF,TRBV7-8,.,.,TRBJ2-1
TGCGCCAGCAGCCAAGATCGTATGGGACAGGCATATGGCTACACCTTC,CASSQDRMGQAYGYTF,TRBV4-1,.,TRBD1,TRBJ1-2
TGTGCCAGCAGCCCACGGAGGGGAAGGACAGATACGCAGTATTTT,CASSPRRGRTDTQYF,TRBV27,.,.,TRBJ2-3
TGTGCCAGCAGCCTAGCGGGATCCTACGAGCAGTACTTC,CASSLAGSYEQYF,TRBV3-1/TRBV3-2,.,TRBD2,TRBJ2-7
TGTGCCAGTCCCCCCCGGACAGCGTCTAATTCACCCCTCCACTTT,CASPPRTASNSPLHF,TRBV27,.,.,TRBJ1-6
TGTGCCAGCAGCCCCCAGAATAAGCCCCAGCATTTT,CASSPQNKPQHF,TRBV5-6,.,.,TRBJ1-5
TGTGCCAGCAGCCCTGGGACAGGGGGAAATTCACCCCTCCACTTT,CASSPGTGGNSPLHF,TRBV7-9,.,TRBD1,TRBJ1-6
TGTGCCAGCTTCGACAGGCTAGATACGCAGTATTTT,CASFDRLDTQYF,TRBV28,.,.,TRBJ2-3
TGTGCCAGCAGCCCAACGCAGGGACAGGGGACCATCTCCTACAATGAGCAGTTCTTC,CASSPTQGQGTISYNEQFF,TRBV3-1/TRBV3-2,.,TRBD1,TRBJ2-1
TGTGCCAGCAGCCTGACAGGGGCAACTAATGAAAAACTGTTTTTT,CASSLTGATNEKLFF,TRBV5-4,few,TRBD1,TRBJ1-4
TGTGCCACCAGTGATGGGACAACCAGCAATCAGCCCCAGCATTTT,CATSDGTTSNQPQHF,TRBV24-1,.,.,TRBJ1-5
TGTGCCAGCAGCGGGACGCGAAGCTCCTACGAGCAGTACTTC,CASSGTRSSYEQYF,TRBV6-2/TRBV6-3,.,.,TRBJ2-7
TGTGCCAGCAGCTGGGGACAGGGGAACGAGCAGTACTTC,CASSWGQGNEQYF,TRBV7-3,.,TRBD1,TRBJ2-7
TGTGCCAGCAGCTCCACCAGCGTTCGCTACACCTTC,CASSSTSVRYTF,TRBV7-9,.,.,TRBJ1-2
TGTGCCAGCAGCCAGGCTACAGGGGCCCGAAACACTGAAGCTTTCTTT,CASSQATGARNTEAFF,TRBV3-1/TRBV3-2,once,TRBD1,TRBJ1-1
TGTGCCAGCAGCTTCTTGACAGGGGACAATGAGCAGTTCTTC,CASSFLTGDNEQFF,TRBV7-9,.,TRBD1,TRBJ2-1
TGTGCCAGTAGTCCGGGACACCTAAGTAATTCACCCCTCCACTTT,CASSPGHLSNSPLHF,TRBV19,.,.,TRBJ1-6
TGTGCCAGCTCACCAGAAAGCTCCTACAATGAGCAGTTCTTC,CASSPESSYNEQFF,TRBV18,.,.,TRBJ2-1
TGTGCCAGCAGCCAATCCCCTAGCGGGAGAAACAATGAGCAGTTCTTC,CASSQSPSGRNNEQFF,TRBV27,.,TRBD2,TRBJ2-1
TGTGCCAGCAGCCTGGGATTGCAAGAGACCCAGTACTTC,CASSLGLQETQYF,TRBV7-9,once,.,TRBJ2-5
TGTGCCTGGAGCTTAGGACCGAAGGGGACTGAAGCTTTCTTT,CAWSLGPKGTEAFF,TRBV30,.,.,TRBJ1-1
TGCGCCAGCAGCCAGGCCCATAGCGGGAGCTACAATGAGCAGTTCTTC,CASSQAHSGSYNEQFF,TRBV4-1,.,TRBD2,TRBJ2-1
TGTGCCAGCAGGAGGTCAGGTGGCAGGCAAGAGACCCAGTACTTC,CASRRSGGRQETQYF,TRBV2,.,.,TRBJ2-5
TGTGCCAGCAGCTTAACGTACAATGAGCAGTTCTTC,CASSLTYNEQFF,TRBV11-2,.,.,TRBJ2-1
TGTGCCAGCAGTCTCGGGGCCTCTGGAAACACCATATATTTT,CASSLGASGNTIYF,TRBV6-5,.,.,TRBJ1-3
TGTGCCACCAGTGATTTCGAGGGGACGGCTTTCTTT,CATSDFEGTAFF,TRBV24-1,few,.,TRBJ1-1
TGTGCCAGCAGCTTAGAAACCGGGACACAAGAGACCCAGTACTTC,CASSLETGTQETQYF,TRBV11-2,.,.,TRBJ2-5
TGTGCCAGCAGTTTATCCCGGGACAGTCTTTCAGGAAGGAACGAGCAGTACTTC,CASSLSRDSLSGRNEQYF,TRBV13,.,TRBD1,TRBJ2-7
TGCGCCAGCAGCCAAGATAACGTTCCAGCCTCCTATAATTCACCCCTCCACTTT,CASSQDNVPASYNSPLHF,TRBV4-3,.,.,TRBJ1-6
TGTGCCAGCAGCTCGGGGGGGATTAACACTGAAGCTTTCTTT,CASSSGGINTEAFF,TRBV7-2,.,.,TRBJ1-1